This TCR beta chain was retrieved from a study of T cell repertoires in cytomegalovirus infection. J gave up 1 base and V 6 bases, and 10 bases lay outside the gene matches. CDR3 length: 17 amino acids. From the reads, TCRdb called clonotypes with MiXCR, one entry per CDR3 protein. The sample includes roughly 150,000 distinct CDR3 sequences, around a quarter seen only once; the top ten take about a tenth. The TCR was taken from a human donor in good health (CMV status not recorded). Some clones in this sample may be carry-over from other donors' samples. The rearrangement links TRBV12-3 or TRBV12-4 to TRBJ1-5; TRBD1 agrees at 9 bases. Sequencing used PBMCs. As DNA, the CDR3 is TGTGCCAGCAGCCGTATACCGACAGGGGGGAGCAATCAGCCCCAGCATTTT. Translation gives CASSRIPTGGSNQPQHF.